Below are 13 T cell receptor beta chains sequenced from a single sample in a study of blood T cell repertoires in COVID-19. Clones were sequenced by immunoSEQ multiplex PCR, and TCRdb holds only the in-frame ones, with some missing. The sample lists under 250,000 clones; roughly 89% were seen once. Sequencing was done on a sample of PBMCs or T cells enriched from blood (not recorded which). The receptors were gathered from a woman in her thirties with acute COVID-19.

The chain joins TRBV11-3 to TRBJ2-7; no clear D gene. V shed 5 bases and J shed 0 bases, with 8 bases lying between them. Per germline, CDR1 SGHNT and CDR2 YENEEA. The CDR3 has 13 amino acids. The CDR3 loop reads CASSPSSSYEQYF. The CDR3 bases are TGTGCCAGCAGCCCCTCGAGCTCCTACGAGCAGTACTTC.

V and J are TRBV27 and TRBJ2-7; D ambiguous. The CDR3 loop spans 14 amino acids. Germline values: CDR1 MNHEY, CDR2 SMNVEV (reference sequence). The V end was cut by 3 bases, the J end by 8 bases, with 17 bases between. The CDR3 spells CASSFTVPPGKQYF. CDR3 in DNA: TGTGCCAGCAGTTTCACGGTCCCCCCCGGTAAGCAGTACTTC.

The V and J genes are TRBV18 and TRBJ1-1, with no clear D. V lost 3 bases, J lost 8 bases, and 13 bases lay in between. The CDR3 is 13 residues long. Germline V lookup: CDR1 KGHSH, CDR2 LQKENI. The DNA of the CDR3 is TGTGCCAGCTCACCTAACACCCCGAGGGAAGCTTTCTTT. The encoded protein is CASSPNTPREAFF.

J is TRBJ1-5 and V is TRBV12-3 or TRBV12-4; no reliable D call. The CDR3 has 13 residues. The V and J ends lost 3 bases and 2 bases respectively, with 5 bases between them. CDR3 DNA sequence: TGTGCCAGCAGTTTCCCGGGCAATCAGCCCCAGCATTTT. Translation gives CASSFPGNQPQHF.

This clone was counted a few times. The chain uses TRBV5-1 and TRBJ1-3; D is unclear. V lost 4 bases, J lost 1 base, and 12 bases lay in between. CDR3 length equals 15 residues. Germline V CDR1 and CDR2: SGHRS, YFSETQ. The DNA for the CDR3 is TGCGCCAGCAGCCTGGCAGGTCGATCTGGAAACACCATATATTTT. Translating it yields CASSLAGRSGNTIYF. The full variable domain, with the rest looked up from reference TRBV5-1 and TRBJ1-3, is KAGVTQTPRYLIKTRGQQVTLSCSPISGHRSVSWYQQTPGQGLQFLFEYFSETQRNKGNFPGRFSGRQFSNSRSEMNVSTLELGDSALYLCASSLAGRSGNTIYFGEGSWLTVV.

The chain employs TRBV7-8 and TRBJ1-2; no clear D. The CDR3 spans 16 residues. The V gene's germline CDR1 is SGHVS and CDR2 FQNEAQ. V was trimmed by 2 bases and J by 8 bases, leaving 21 bases between them. In DNA, the CDR3 is TGTGCCAGCAGCTTAAAATCGTATCCGCTGGCCTGGGGCTACACCTTC. This codes for CASSLKSYPLAWGYTF.

Comments on this clone: One end of the junction fails to match germline, which may point to a read error. V gene TRBV5-1 combines with J gene TRBJ1-1; 9 bases map to TRBD1. Germline values: CDR1 SGHRS, CDR2 YFSETQ. CDR3 length equals 14 residues. The CDR3, as DNA: TGCGCCAGCAGCTTCGGACAGGGGAACGCTGAAGCTTTCTTT. It translates to CASSFGQGNAEAFF. The full variable domain, with the rest looked up from reference TRBV5-1 and TRBJ1-1, is KAGVTQTPRYLIKTRGQQVTLSCSPISGHRSVSWYQQTPGQGLQFLFEYFSETQRNKGNFPGRFSGRQFSNSRSEMNVSTLELGDSALYLCASSFGQGNAEAFFGQGTRLTVV.

This clone showed up just once. This rearrangement joins TRBV27 to TRBJ1-2; TRBD1 matches at 9 bases. Germline CDR1 reads MNHEY; CDR2 reads SMNVEV (reference sequence). The CDR3 has 14 residues. V was pared by 6 bases and J by 4 bases, with 6 bases of the junction left unmatched. CDR3 residues: CASSQQGAIYGYTF. In nucleotides, the CDR3 is TGTGCCAGCAGCCAACAGGGGGCGATCTATGGCTACACCTTC.

The rearrangement uses TRBV10-3 and TRBJ1-1; D unresolved. Germline CDR1 ENHRY, CDR2 SYGVKD. Trimming took 0 bases from V and 0 from J, leaving 5 bases between them. The length of the CDR3 is 14 residues. The CDR3 loop reads CAISESYVNTEAFF. CDR3 DNA: TGTGCCATCAGTGAGTCGTATGTGAACACTGAAGCTTTCTTT.

Remarks on this clone: The junction departs from germline at one end; a sequencing error may be responsible. The sample carries other DNA sequences with the same CDR3. The chain uses TRBV2 and TRBJ1-6; 7 nucleotides match TRBD1. Germline V gives CDR1 SNHLY, CDR2 FYNNEI. The CDR3 spans 14 residues. In DNA form, the CDR3 reads TGTGCCAGTAGTGGGGACAGTGACAATTCACCCCTCCACTTT. It encodes CASSGDSDNSPLHF.

V gene TRBV5-1 combines with J gene TRBJ1-1, with D possibly TRBD1 on 5 matching bases. Trimming shortened V by 0 bases and J by 0 bases, and 12 bases separated the two germline ends. Germline assignment: CDR1 SGHRS and CDR2 YFSETQ. This CDR3 is built from 16 residues. CDR3 nucleotide sequence: TGCGCCAGCAGCTTGGCCGGGGGAGGATTGAACACTGAAGCTTTCTTT. This translates into CASSLAGGGLNTEAFF. The full variable domain, completed using reference TRBV5-1 and TRBJ1-1, is KAGVTQTPRYLIKTRGQQVTLSCSPISGHRSVSWYQQTPGQGLQFLFEYFSETQRNKGNFPGRFSGRQFSNSRSEMNVSTLELGDSALYLCASSLAGGGLNTEAFFGQGTRLTVV.

In its sample, this clone was seen once. The chain recombines TRBV11-3 with TRBJ2-1; D remains ambiguous. Per the germline V gene, CDR1 is SGHNT and CDR2 is YENEEA. This CDR3 comprises 15 residues. The V and J ends lost 1 base and 0 bases respectively, with 7 bases between them. This CDR3 reads CASSLGVLSYNEQFF. DNA of the CDR3: TGTGCCAGCAGCTTAGGCGTTCTCTCCTACAATGAGCAGTTCTTC.

The rearrangement links TRBV11-2 to TRBJ1-1; D gene unclear. V was shortened by 5 bases and J by 11 bases, with 21 bases between the two germline ends. Germline V gives CDR1 SGHAT, CDR2 FQNNGV. This CDR3 is built from 14 residues. CDR3 residues: CASSPREGSVLAFF. For the CDR3, the DNA is TGTGCCAGCAGCCCTCGAGAGGGCAGCGTTCTCGCTTTCTTT.